This TCR beta chain is from a study of HIV-infected children after antiretroviral therapy interruption. The wider study: EBV and CMV exposure was recorded in most children. Regarding the study as a whole: After treatment interruption started, naive CD4+ CDR3 overlap across time points dropped.

This clonotype showed up many times. Its cognate antigen is unknown. RNA-based 3' RACE libraries used unique molecular identifiers. TCRdb fed the 3' RACE reads into MiXCR, producing one record per CDR3 protein. The sample records under 50,000 distinct CDR3 sequences, roughly 4% being singletons. As to treatment: PENTA 11 planned treatment interruption arm or continuous ART arm. Germline assignment: CDR1 MDHEN and CDR2 SYDVKM. The CDR3 consists of 15 residues. J gave up 6 bases and V 5 bases, and 9 bases lay outside the gene matches. The chain is built from TRBV28 and TRBJ1-3; 8 nucleotides align to TRBD1. The source was CD45RA+ CD4+ T cells from PBMCs, pooled from several time points, collected from a donor given antiretroviral therapy, either interrupted or continuous. The sample's subset: naive CD4+ CD45RA+ CD45RO- T cells. This receptor was obtained from a pool of human donors with HIV. The CDR3 DNA sequence: TGTGCCAGCAGTCCCCCGGGACAGGAGAAAAACACCATATATTTT. It is translated as CASSPPGQEKNTIYF.